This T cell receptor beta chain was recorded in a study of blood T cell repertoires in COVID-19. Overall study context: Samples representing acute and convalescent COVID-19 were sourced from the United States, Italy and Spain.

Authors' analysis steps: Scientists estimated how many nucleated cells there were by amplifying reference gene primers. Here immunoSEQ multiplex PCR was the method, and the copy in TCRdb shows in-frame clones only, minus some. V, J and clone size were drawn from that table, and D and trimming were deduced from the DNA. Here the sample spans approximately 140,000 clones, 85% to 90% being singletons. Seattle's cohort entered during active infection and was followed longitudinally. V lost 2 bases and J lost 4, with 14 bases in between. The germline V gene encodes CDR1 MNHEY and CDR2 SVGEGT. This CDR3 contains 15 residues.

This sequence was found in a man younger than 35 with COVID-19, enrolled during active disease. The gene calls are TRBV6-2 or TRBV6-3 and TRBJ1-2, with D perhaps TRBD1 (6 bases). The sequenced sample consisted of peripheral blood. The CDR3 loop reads CASSYPRQALYGYTF. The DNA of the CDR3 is TGTGCCAGCAGTTACCCCCGACAGGCCCTCTATGGCTACACCTTC.